This T cell receptor beta chain stems from a study of blood T cell repertoires in COVID-19. Whole-study context: Researchers got acute and convalescent COVID-19 samples from the United States, Italy and Spain. Sources were T cells, B-cell-depleted T cells, or PBMCs; the material itself was cDNA or gDNA.

Deletions cut 2 bases from V and 4 bases from J, with 11 bases between. Germline V gene lookup returns CDR1 KGHSH and CDR2 LQKENI. The CDR3 extends over 14 amino acids. Authors' processing steps: Estimation of nucleated cell counts relied on the amplification of reference gene primers. Only in-frame clones appear in the TCRdb table, and some are missing; sequencing was by immunoSEQ multiplex PCR. V, J and clone size derive from that table, while D and trimming were established from the DNA sequence. The sample has about 37,000 clones, 80% seen once. The clonotype comes from a woman aged 65 to 85 with acute or convalescent COVID-19. The sample was peripheral blood. The chain links TRBV18 to TRBJ1-2; no definite D call. The CDR3 spells CASSPGSLAYGYTF. CDR3 in DNA: TGTGCCAGCTCACCAGGGTCTTTAGCCTATGGCTACACCTTC.